Presented here are 18 T cell receptor beta chains from one specimen sequenced in a study of spatial heterogeneity in lung cancer. Regarding the study as a whole: Tracking of tumor mutation counts was seen in expanded intratumoral alpha and beta TCR counts.

Indicated time point: sample taken at primary tumor resection. These receptors lack a known antigen. TCRdb ran MiXCR on the 5' RACE reads and lists one entry per CDR3 protein. The table records under 20,000 distinct CDR3 sequences, around 6.5% of them present only once. Sequences were derived from lung tumor tissue, sampled at surgery. Receptors originate from a female donor with early-stage non-small cell lung cancer.

In its sample, this clonotype was seen many times. V is TRBV2 and J is TRBJ2-7; 9 bases fit TRBD1. The CDR3 contains 14 residues. The germline CDR1 and CDR2 sequences are SNHLY and FYNNEI. J was trimmed by 7 bases and V by 7 bases; bases with no gene match: 11. The CDR3 DNA reads as TGTGCCAGCACCCCGAGAAGGGACAGGGAGGAGCAGTACTTC. It yields the protein CASTPRRDREEQYF.

The V and J genes are TRBV7-6 and TRBJ2-3; 11 nucleotides match TRBD2. The CDR3 is 17 residues long. The J segment lost 3 bases and the V segment lost 5 bases, leaving 10 bases of the junction unmatched. Germline assignment: CDR1 SGHVS and CDR2 FNYEAQ. This CDR3 is CASSLLGASGGTDTQYF. Here the CDR3 DNA reads TGTGCCAGCAGCCTACTTGGGGCTAGCGGGGGGACAGATACGCAGTATTTT. Drawing the rest from reference TRBV7-6 and TRBJ2-3, the complete variable domain is GAGVSQSPRYKVTKRGQDVALRCDPISGHVSLYWYRQALGQGPEFLTYFNYEAQQDKSGLPNDRFSAERPEGSISTLTIQRTEQRDSAMYRCASSLLGASGGTDTQYFGPGTRLTVL.

This clonotype was counted ten times or more. The J gene is TRBJ2-1, the V gene TRBV9; D gene uncertain. V lost 0 bases and J lost 0, with 7 bases in between. The germline V gene encodes CDR1 SGDLS and CDR2 YYNGEE. The length of the CDR3 is 15 residues. This CDR3 reads CASSVEPHSYNEQFF. The CDR3 DNA follows: TGTGCCAGCAGCGTAGAGCCCCACTCCTACAATGAGCAGTTCTTC.

This clonotype is medium-sized in the sample. The chain carries TRBV4-2 and TRBJ2-6; D is unresolved. The V gene's germline CDR1 is LGHNA and CDR2 YNFKEQ. The CDR3 is 15 amino acids. Trimming cost V 5 bases and J 2 bases, with 10 bases left between them. The CDR3 is CASSGRQAGANVLTF. CDR3 nucleotide sequence: TGTGCCAGCAGCGGCCGTCAGGCTGGGGCCAACGTCCTGACTTTC.

The chain is built from TRBV29-1 and TRBJ2-7, with D maybe TRBD1 (6 bases). The germline CDR1 and CDR2 sequences are SQVTM and ANQGSEA. Trimming stripped 4 bases from V and 0 bases from J, with 10 bases between. The CDR3 sequence is 13 residues long. The CDR3 sequence is CSVAGTFSYEQYF. CDR3 coding DNA: TGCAGCGTTGCCGGGACATTCTCCTACGAGCAGTACTTC.

This clonotype showed up many times. This chain joins TRBV28 and TRBJ2-6; no clear D. Trimming cost V 5 bases and J 4 bases, with 9 bases left between them. CDR1 MDHEN and CDR2 SYDVKM come from the germline V gene. This CDR3 contains 14 residues. The CDR3 DNA follows: TGTGCCAGCAGTGGTAGGTCCGGGGCCAACGTCCTGACTTTC. Translated: CASSGRSGANVLTF.

This clonotype was observed at least ten times. The CDR3 protein is CASSEALLGAYGYTF. The CDR3 region has the DNA TGTGCCAGCAGTGAAGCGCTTCTAGGTGCCTATGGCTACACCTTC. The genes are TRBV2 and TRBJ1-2, with unresolved D. Germline V gene sequence: CDR1 SNHLY, CDR2 FYNNEI. The CDR3 runs to 15 residues. V was pared by 0 bases and J by 4 bases, with 12 bases between.

The sample holds many counts of this clonotype. This sequence joins TRBV12-3 or TRBV12-4 and TRBJ2-3; D not certain. CDR3 length: 14 amino acids. The V and J ends lost 3 bases and 8 bases respectively, with 15 bases between them. The CDR3 DNA is TGTGCCAGCAGTTTTTCAGATGCCCGCGGTACGCAGTATTTT. This codes for CASSFSDARGTQYF.

This clonotype came up a few times. V gene TRBV7-9 combines with J gene TRBJ1-2, with TRBD1 as a possible D gene (5 bases). Deletions cut 5 bases from V and 8 bases from J, with 12 bases between. CDR1 and CDR2 (germline): SEHNR, FQNEAQ (reference sequence). CDR3 size: 12 residues. The chain's CDR3 is CASSLGTKGYTF. The CDR3 coding sequence is TGTGCCAGCAGCCTCGGGACGAAAGGCTACACCTTC.

The chain couples TRBV4-2 to TRBJ2-6, with D possibly being TRBD1 or TRBD2 (5 bases each). Germline values: CDR1 LGHNA, CDR2 YNFKEQ. V was pared by 3 bases and J by 2 bases, with 11 bases between. The CDR3 is 16 amino acids. The CDR3 loop reads CASSQGTGAGANVLTF. In nucleotides, the CDR3 is TGTGCCAGCAGCCAGGGGACGGGCGCTGGGGCCAACGTCCTGACTTTC.

This clonotype was recorded many times. The V call is TRBV20-1, the J call TRBJ1-1; D call uncertain. This CDR3 comprises 15 residues. The germline gives CDR1 DFQATT, CDR2 SNEGSKA (reference sequence). Trimming cost V 5 bases and J 0 bases, with 16 bases left between them. In DNA form, the CDR3 reads TGCAGTGCTCAAGCGGGAGGGTCGTTGAACACTGAAGCTTTCTTT. It yields the protein CSAQAGGSLNTEAFF.

This chain links TRBV7-9 with TRBJ2-3, with D possibly TRBD2 on 5 matching bases. Trimming removed 0 bases at V and 2 bases at J, with 12 bases between. The germline CDR1 and CDR2 sequences are SEHNR and FQNEAQ (reference sequence). The CDR3 extends over 16 amino acids. CDR3 amino acids: CASSLARGDYTDTQYF. The CDR3 nucleotides read TGTGCCAGCAGCTTAGCTCGGGGAGACTACACAGATACGCAGTATTTT.

This clonotype was found many times. This chain joins TRBV20-1 and TRBJ2-5; D might be TRBD1 (6 bases). The CDR3 runs 14 residues. V lost 0 bases and J 5 bases, leaving 13 bases between the germline ends. Germline lookup yields CDR1 DFQATT and CDR2 SNEGSKA (reference sequence). The CDR3 is CSARDLGTLETQYF. In DNA, the CDR3 is TGCAGTGCTAGAGATCTTGGGACATTGGAGACCCAGTACTTC.

This clonotype was recorded at least ten times. The chain is built from TRBV24-1 and TRBJ2-1; TRBD2 matches at 9 bases. The germline gives CDR1 KGHDR, CDR2 SFDVKD. The CDR3 runs to 19 residues. The V segment lost 2 bases and the J segment 0 bases; nucleotides outside the gene matches: 10. The CDR3 loop reads CATSDYGSGGPSSYNEQFF. The CDR3 nucleotides read TGTGCCACCAGTGATTATGGTAGCGGGGGCCCTAGCTCCTACAATGAGCAGTTCTTC.

The sample holds many counts of this clonotype. The rearrangement links TRBV4-1 to TRBJ1-4; perhaps TRBD1 as D (6 bases). The CDR3 runs to 18 residues. With 4 bases removed from V and 0 bases from J, the gap between germline ends came to 18 bases. CDR1 and CDR2 from the germline V gene are MGHRA and YSYEKL. This chain's CDR3 is CASSRQDRTHSTNEKLFF. CDR3 nucleotide sequence: TGCGCCAGCAGCCGACAAGACAGGACCCATTCAACTAATGAAAAACTGTTTTTT.

The genes are TRBV7-2 and TRBJ1-5; D is ambiguous. The CDR3 has 12 amino acids. The germline CDR1 and CDR2 sequences are SGHTA and FQGNSA. The ends were cut back, 2 bases at V and 5 bases at J, with 4 bases in the middle. In nucleotides, the CDR3 is TGTGCCAGCAGCTTAAATCATCAGCCCCAGCATTTT. It encodes CASSLNHQPQHF.

The chain links TRBV28 to TRBJ2-7; D uncertain. Germline V gene data show CDR1 as MDHEN and CDR2 as SYDVKM. CDR3 length equals 12 residues. The V end was cut by 3 bases, the J end by 0 bases, with 3 bases between. The CDR3 DNA reads TGTGCCAGCAGTTTTGGCTCCTACGAGCAGTACTTC. It codes for CASSFGSYEQYF.

This clonotype was seen only a few times. The V gene is TRBV19, the J gene TRBJ1-1, with a tentative D call TRBD1 (5 bases). This CDR3 has 14 residues. Per germline, CDR1 LNHDA and CDR2 SQIVND (reference sequence). The ends were cut back, 6 bases at V and 4 bases at J, with 15 bases in the middle. The CDR3 loop reads CASSPTGRGTEAFF. The CDR3 bases are TGTGCCAGTAGCCCCACGGGGCGCGGCACTGAAGCTTTCTTT. Full variable domain (outside the CDR3, taken from reference TRBV19 and TRBJ1-1): DGGITQSPKYLFRKEGQNVTLSCEQNLNHDAMYWYRQDPGQGLRLIYYSQIVNDFQKGDIAEGYSVSREKKESFPLTVTSAQKNPTAFYLCASSPTGRGTEAFFGQGTRLTVV.